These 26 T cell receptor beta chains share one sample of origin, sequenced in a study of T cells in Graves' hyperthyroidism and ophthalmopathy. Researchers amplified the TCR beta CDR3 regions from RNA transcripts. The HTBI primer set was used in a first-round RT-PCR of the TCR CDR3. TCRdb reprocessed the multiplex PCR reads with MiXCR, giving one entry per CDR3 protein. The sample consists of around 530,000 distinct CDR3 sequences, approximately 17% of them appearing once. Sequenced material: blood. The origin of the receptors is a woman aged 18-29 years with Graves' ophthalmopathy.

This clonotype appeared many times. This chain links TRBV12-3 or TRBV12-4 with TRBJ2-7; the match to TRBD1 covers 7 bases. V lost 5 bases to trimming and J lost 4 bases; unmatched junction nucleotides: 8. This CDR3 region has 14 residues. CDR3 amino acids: CASSLSDRVYEQYF. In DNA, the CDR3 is TGTGCCAGCAGTCTCTCAGACAGGGTGTACGAGCAGTACTTC.

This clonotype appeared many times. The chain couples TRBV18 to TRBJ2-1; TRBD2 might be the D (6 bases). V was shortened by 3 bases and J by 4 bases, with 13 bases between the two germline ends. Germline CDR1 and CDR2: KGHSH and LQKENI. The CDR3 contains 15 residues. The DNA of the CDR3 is TGTGCCAGCTCACCGACGGGAGCCCGATACAATGAGCAGTTCTTC. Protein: CASSPTGARYNEQFF. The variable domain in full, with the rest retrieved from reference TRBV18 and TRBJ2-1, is NAGVMQNPRHLVRRRGQEARLRCSPMKGHSHVYWYRQLPEEGLKFMVYLQKENIIDESGMPKERFSAEFPKEGPSILRIQQVVRGDSAAYFCASSPTGARYNEQFFGPGTRLTVL.

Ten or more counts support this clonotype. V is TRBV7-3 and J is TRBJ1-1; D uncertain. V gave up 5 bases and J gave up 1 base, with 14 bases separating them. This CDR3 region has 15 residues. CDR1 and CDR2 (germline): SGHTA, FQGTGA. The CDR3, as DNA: TGTGCCAGCAGCCCGGACGTCTCAACGAACACTGAAGCTTTCTTT. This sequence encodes CASSPDVSTNTEAFF.

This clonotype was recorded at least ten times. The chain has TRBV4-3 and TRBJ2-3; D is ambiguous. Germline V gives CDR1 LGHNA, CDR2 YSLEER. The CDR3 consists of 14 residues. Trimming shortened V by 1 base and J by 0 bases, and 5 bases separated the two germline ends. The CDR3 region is CASSQVASTDTQYF. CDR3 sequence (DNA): TGCGCCAGCAGCCAAGTGGCTAGCACAGATACGCAGTATTTT.

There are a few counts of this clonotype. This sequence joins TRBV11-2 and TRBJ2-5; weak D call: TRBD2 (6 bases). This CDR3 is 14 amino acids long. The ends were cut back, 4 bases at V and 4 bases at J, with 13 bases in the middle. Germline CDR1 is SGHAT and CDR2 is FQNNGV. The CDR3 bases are TGTGCCAGCAGCTCCCGGGACTCCCTAGAGACCCAGTACTTC. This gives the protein CASSSRDSLETQYF.

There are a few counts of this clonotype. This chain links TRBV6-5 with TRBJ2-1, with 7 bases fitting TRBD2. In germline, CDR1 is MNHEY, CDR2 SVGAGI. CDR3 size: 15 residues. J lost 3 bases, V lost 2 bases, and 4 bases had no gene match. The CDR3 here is CASSYVPGGYNEQFF. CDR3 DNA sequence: TGTGCCAGCAGTTACGTTCCGGGGGGCTACAATGAGCAGTTCTTC.

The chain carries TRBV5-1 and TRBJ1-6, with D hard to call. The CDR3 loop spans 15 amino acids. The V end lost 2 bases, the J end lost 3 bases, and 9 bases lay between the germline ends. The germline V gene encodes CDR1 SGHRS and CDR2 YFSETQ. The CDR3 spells CASSFLQNYNSPLHF. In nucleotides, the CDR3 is TGCGCCAGCAGCTTCCTACAGAACTATAATTCACCCCTCCACTTT.

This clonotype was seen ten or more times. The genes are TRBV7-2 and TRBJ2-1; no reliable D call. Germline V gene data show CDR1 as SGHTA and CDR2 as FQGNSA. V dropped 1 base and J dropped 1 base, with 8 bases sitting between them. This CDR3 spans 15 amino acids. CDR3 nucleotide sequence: TGTGCCAGCAGCTTAGTGGCCAGTTCCTACAATGAGCAGTTCTTC. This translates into CASSLVASSYNEQFF.

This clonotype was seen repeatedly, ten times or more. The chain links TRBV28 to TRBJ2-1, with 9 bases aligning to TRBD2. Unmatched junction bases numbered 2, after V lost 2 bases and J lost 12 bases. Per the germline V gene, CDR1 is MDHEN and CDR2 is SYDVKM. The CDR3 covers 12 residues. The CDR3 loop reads CASSLGLARQFF. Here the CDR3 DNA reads TGTGCCAGCAGTTTAGGACTAGCGAGGCAGTTCTTC.

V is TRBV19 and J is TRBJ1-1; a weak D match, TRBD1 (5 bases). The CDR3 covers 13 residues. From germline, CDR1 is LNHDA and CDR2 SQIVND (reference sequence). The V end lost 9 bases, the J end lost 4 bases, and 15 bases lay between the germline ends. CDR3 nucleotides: TGTGCCAGCATCCATCCGAGGGGCACTGAAGCTTTCTTT. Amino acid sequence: CASIHPRGTEAFF.

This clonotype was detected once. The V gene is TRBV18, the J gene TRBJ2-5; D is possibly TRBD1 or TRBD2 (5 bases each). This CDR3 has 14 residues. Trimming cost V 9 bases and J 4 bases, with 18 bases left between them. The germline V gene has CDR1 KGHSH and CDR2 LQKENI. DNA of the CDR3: TGTGCCAGTTGGAGAATGGGGGTGAGAGAGACCCAGTACTTC. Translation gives CASWRMGVRETQYF.

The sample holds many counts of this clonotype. The CDR3 region is CASSSGQGFNQPQHF. In DNA form, the CDR3 reads TGTGCCAGCTCCTCAGGACAGGGTTTCAATCAGCCCCAGCATTTT. The chain has TRBV7-2 and TRBJ1-5; TRBD1 aligns across 8 bases. V was clipped by 8 bases and J by 3 bases; unmatched bases: 9. CDR1 is SGHTA and CDR2 is FQGNSA in the germline V gene. The CDR3 runs 15 residues. Full variable domain (rest looked up from reference TRBV7-2 and TRBJ1-5): GAGVSQSPSNKVTEKGKDVELRCDPISGHTALYWYRQSLGQGLEFLIYFQGNSAPDKSGLPSDRFSAERTGGSVSTLTIQRTQQEDSAVYLCASSSGQGFNQPQHFGDGTRLSIL.

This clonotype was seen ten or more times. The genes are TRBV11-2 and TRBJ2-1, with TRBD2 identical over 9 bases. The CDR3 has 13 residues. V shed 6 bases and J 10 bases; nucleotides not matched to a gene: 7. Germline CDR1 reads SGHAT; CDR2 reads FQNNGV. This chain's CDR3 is CASRRGGAREQFF. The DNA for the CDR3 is TGTGCCAGCAGGCGGGGGGGCGCACGGGAGCAGTTCTTC.

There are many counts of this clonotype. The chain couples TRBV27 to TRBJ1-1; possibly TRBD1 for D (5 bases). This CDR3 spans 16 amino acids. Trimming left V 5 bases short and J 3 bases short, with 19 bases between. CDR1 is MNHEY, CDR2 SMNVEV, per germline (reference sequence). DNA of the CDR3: TGTGCCAGCAGTGGGGGGGGGTGGGATCAGGACACTGAAGCTTTCTTT. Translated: CASSGGGWDQDTEAFF.

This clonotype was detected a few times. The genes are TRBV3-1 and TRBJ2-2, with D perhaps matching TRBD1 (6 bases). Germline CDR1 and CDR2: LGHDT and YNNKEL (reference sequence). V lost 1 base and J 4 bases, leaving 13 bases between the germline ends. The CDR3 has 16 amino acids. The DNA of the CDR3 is TGTGCCAGCAGCCAAGCCAGGCAGGGGACCACCGGGGAGCTGTTTTTT. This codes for CASSQARQGTTGELFF.

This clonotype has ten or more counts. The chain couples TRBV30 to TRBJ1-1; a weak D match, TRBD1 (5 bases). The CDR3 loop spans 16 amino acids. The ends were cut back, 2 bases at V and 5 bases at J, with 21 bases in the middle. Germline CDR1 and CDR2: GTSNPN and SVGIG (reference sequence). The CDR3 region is CAWSRRVGTEETEAFF. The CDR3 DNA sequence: TGTGCCTGGAGTAGACGGGTGGGGACGGAGGAGACTGAAGCTTTCTTT. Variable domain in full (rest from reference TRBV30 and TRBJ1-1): SQTIHQWPATLVQPVGSPLSLECTVEGTSNPNLYWYRQAAGRGLQLLFYSVGIGQISSEVPQNLSASRPQDRQFILSSKKLLLSDSGFYLCAWSRRVGTEETEAFFGQGTRLTVV.

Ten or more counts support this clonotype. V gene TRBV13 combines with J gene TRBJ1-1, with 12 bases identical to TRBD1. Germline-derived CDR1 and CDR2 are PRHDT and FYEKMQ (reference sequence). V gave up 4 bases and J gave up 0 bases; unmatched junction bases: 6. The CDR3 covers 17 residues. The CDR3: CASSSEGTGGMNTEAFF. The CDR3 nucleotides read TGTGCCAGCAGCTCGGAAGGGACAGGGGGCATGAACACTGAAGCTTTCTTT.

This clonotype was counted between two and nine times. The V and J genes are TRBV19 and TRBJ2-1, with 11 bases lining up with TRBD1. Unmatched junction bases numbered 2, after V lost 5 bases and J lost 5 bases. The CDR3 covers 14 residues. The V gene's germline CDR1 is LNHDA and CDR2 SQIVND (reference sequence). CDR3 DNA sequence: TGTGCCAGTAGTGGGACAGGGGGTCACAATGAGCAGTTCTTC. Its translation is CASSGTGGHNEQFF.

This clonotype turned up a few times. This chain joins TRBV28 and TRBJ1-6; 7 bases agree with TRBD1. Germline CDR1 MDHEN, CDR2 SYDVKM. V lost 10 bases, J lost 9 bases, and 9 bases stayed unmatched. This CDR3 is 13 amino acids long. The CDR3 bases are TGTGCCACCCTCGACAGGGAGAGTTCACCCCTCCACTTT. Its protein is CATLDRESSPLHF.

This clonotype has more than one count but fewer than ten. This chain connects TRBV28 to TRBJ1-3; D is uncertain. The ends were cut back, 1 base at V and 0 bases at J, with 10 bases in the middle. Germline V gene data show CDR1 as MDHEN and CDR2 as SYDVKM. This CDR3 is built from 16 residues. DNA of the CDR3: TGTGCCAGCAGTTTATATCGGGTACCCTCTGGAAACACCATATATTTT. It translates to CASSLYRVPSGNTIYF.

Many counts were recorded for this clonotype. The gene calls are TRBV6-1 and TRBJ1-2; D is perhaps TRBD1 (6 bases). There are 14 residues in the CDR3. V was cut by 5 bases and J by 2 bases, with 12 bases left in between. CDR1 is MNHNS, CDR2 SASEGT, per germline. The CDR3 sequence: CASSRTVQNYGYTF. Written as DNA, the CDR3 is TGTGCCAGCAGTAGGACAGTCCAAAACTATGGCTACACCTTC.

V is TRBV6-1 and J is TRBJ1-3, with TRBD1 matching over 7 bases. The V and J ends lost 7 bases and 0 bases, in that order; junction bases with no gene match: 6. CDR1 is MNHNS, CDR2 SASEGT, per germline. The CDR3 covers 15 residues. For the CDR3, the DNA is TGTGCCAGCACCTCGGACAGGAGCTCTGGAAACACCATATATTTT. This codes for CASTSDRSSGNTIYF.

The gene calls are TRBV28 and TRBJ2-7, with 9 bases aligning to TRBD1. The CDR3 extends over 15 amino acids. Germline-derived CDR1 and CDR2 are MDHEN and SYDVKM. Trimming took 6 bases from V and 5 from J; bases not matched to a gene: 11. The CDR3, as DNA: TGTGCCAGCAGGACAATAAGGGACAGGGTCCACGAGCAGTACTTC. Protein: CASRTIRDRVHEQYF.

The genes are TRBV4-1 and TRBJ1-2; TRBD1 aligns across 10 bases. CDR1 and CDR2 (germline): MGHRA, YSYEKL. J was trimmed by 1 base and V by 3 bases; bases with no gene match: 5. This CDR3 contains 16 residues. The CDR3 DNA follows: TGCGCCAGCAGCCACGAAGGACAGGGGGTTAACTATGGCTACACCTTC. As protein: CASSHEGQGVNYGYTF.

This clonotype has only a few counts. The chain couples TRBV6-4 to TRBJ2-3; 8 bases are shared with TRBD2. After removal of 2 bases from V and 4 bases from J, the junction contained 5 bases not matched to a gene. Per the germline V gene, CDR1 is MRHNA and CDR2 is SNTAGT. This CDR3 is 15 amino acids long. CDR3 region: CASSDGSGGPDTQYF. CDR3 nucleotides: TGTGCCAGCAGTGACGGGAGCGGGGGCCCAGATACGCAGTATTTT.

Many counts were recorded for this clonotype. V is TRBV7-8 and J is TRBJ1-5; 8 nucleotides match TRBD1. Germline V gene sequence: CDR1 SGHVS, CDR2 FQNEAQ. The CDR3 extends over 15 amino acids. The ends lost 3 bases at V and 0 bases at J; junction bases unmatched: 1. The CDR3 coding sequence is TGTGCCAGCAGCTTTGGGACAGGTAGCAATCAGCCCCAGCATTTT. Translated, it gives CASSFGTGSNQPQHF.